This TCR beta chain was profiled in a study of CD8 T cells in ankylosing spondylitis. Findings and caveats of the study: Made up of eight or nine highly homologous variants, a TCR beta motif appeared characteristic of ankylosing spondylitis blood. Disease-associated clonotypes exhibited CD8+ identity and were relatively infrequent in peripheral blood. Several of the motif variants were reported before in synovial fluid and blood from reactive arthritis.

This clonotype has only a few counts. Its antigen remains unknown. 5'-RACE, quantitative and with molecular barcodes, yielded the TCR beta libraries. From the 5' RACE reads, TCRdb called clonotypes with MiXCR, one entry per CDR3 protein. The sample includes nearly 350,000 distinct CDR3 sequences, under 15% of them seen just once. Deletions cut 6 bases from V and 1 base from J, with 15 bases between. The CDR3 runs to 14 residues. CDR1 and CDR2 from the germline V gene are DFQATT and SNEGSKA (reference sequence). The chain has TRBV20-1 and TRBJ1-1, with D possibly being TRBD1 (5 bases). The sample was blood, either unsorted or a sorted T cell fraction (not recorded which). The source is a male donor with ankylosing spondylitis or in good health (not recorded which). The DNA for the CDR3 is TGCAGTGCCCTTACAGGACACCAGAACACTGAAGCTTTCTTT. Translated, it gives CSALTGHQNTEAFF.